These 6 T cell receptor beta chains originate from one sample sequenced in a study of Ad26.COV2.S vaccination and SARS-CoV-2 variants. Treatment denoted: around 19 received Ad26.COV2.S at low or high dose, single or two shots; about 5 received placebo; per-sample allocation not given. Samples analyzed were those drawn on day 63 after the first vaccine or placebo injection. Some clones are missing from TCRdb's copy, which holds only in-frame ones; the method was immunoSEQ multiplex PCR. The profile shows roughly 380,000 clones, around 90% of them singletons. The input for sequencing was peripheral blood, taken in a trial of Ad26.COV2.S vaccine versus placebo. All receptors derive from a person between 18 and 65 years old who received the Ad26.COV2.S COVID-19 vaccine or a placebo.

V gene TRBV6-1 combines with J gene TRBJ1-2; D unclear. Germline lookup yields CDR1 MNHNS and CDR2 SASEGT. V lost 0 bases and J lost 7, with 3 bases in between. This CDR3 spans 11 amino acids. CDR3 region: CASSEAFGYTF. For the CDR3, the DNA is TGTGCCAGCAGTGAAGCGTTTGGCTACACCTTC.

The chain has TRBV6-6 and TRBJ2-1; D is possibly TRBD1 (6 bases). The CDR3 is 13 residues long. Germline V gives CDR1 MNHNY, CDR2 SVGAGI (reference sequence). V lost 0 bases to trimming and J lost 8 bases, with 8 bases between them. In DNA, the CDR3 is TGTGCCAGCAGTTACTCGAAGGGGGATGAGCAGTTCTTC. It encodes CASSYSKGDEQFF.

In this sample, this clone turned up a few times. CDR3 sequence reads: CASRDRGWDTGELFF. The CDR3 DNA follows: TGTGCCAGTAGAGACAGGGGATGGGACACCGGGGAGCTGTTTTTT. The chain carries TRBV19 and TRBJ2-2; 8 bases are a match to TRBD1. J gave up 3 bases and V 6 bases, and 6 bases lay outside the gene matches. The CDR3 is 15 residues long. Germline-derived CDR1 and CDR2 are LNHDA and SQIVND (reference sequence).

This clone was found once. The CDR3: CASSDRDSNMNTEAFF. The CDR3 region has the DNA TGCGCCAGCAGCGACCGGGACAGCAACATGAACACTGAAGCTTTCTTT. The V gene is TRBV5-1, the J gene TRBJ1-1; 7 bases map to TRBD1. Germline values: CDR1 SGHRS, CDR2 YFSETQ. The CDR3 is 16 amino acids. After removal of 4 bases from V and 0 bases from J, the junction contained 9 bases not matched to a gene.

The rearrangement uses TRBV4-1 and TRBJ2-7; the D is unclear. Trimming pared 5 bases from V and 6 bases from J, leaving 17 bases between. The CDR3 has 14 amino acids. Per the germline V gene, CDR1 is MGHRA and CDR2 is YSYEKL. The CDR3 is CASSSPEGRTEQYF. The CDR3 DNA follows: TGCGCCAGCAGCTCCCCAGAAGGGCGAACCGAGCAGTACTTC.

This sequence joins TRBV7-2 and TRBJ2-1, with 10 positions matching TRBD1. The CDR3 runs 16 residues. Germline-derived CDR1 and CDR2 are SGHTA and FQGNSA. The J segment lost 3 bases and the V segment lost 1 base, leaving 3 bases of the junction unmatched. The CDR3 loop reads CASSLGGTGVYNEQFF. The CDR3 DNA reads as TGTGCCAGCAGCTTAGGAGGGACAGGGGTCTACAATGAGCAGTTCTTC.